This entry lists 22 T cell receptor beta chains sequenced from one sample in a study of T cell repertoires in cytomegalovirus infection. One entry per CDR3 protein results from TCRdb running MiXCR on the reads. This sample has hundreds of thousands of distinct CDR3 sequences, with roughly 35% found just once. Material: PBMCs. Every receptor here comes from a human donor in good health (CMV status not recorded). Some clones in this sample may be carry-over from other donors' samples.

The sample holds many counts of this clonotype. The V and J genes are TRBV7-2 and TRBJ1-1; D is unresolved. The CDR3 has 14 amino acids. Trimming removed 4 bases from V and 1 base from J, with 10 bases in between. Germline V CDR1 and CDR2: SGHTA, FQGNSA. CDR3 in amino acids: CASSYLTQNTEAFF. The DNA for the CDR3 is TGTGCCAGCAGCTACCTTACACAGAACACTGAAGCTTTCTTT. Combining the CDR3 with reference TRBV7-2 and TRBJ1-1 gives the whole variable domain GAGVSQSPSNKVTEKGKDVELRCDPISGHTALYWYRQSLGQGLEFLIYFQGNSAPDKSGLPSDRFSAERTGGSVSTLTIQRTQQEDSAVYLCASSYLTQNTEAFFGQGTRLTVV.

This clonotype was seen ten or more times. The J gene is TRBJ2-4, the V gene TRBV7-2; D is unclear. The CDR3 is 15 residues long. The V end lost 5 bases, the J end lost 3 bases, and 14 bases lay between the germline ends. Per germline, CDR1 SGHTA and CDR2 FQGNSA. The CDR3 nucleotides are TGTGCCAGCAGCCCGATAGGAAGGGACAAAAACATTCAGTACTTC. It specifies CASSPIGRDKNIQYF. Using reference TRBV7-2 and TRBJ2-4 for the parts outside the CDR3, the full variable domain is GAGVSQSPSNKVTEKGKDVELRCDPISGHTALYWYRQSLGQGLEFLIYFQGNSAPDKSGLPSDRFSAERTGGSVSTLTIQRTQQEDSAVYLCASSPIGRDKNIQYFGAGTRLSVL.

This clonotype was recorded a few times. The rearrangement joins TRBV29-1 to TRBJ2-1; either TRBD1 or TRBD2 may fit D (6 bases each). The CDR3 spans 16 residues. The V gene lost 0 bases and the J gene lost 3 bases, with 15 bases spanning the gap. From germline, CDR1 is SQVTM and CDR2 ANQGSEA. The CDR3 DNA sequence: TGCAGCGTTGAAGATCGTCGGGGGCAGAACTACAATGAGCAGTTCTTC. It encodes CSVEDRRGQNYNEQFF.

This sequence joins TRBV6-1 and TRBJ1-1, with TRBD1 matching over 8 bases. Germline V gene lookup returns CDR1 MNHNS and CDR2 SASEGT. The CDR3 is made up of 15 amino acids. V gave up 7 bases and J gave up 1 base; unmatched junction bases: 8. In DNA, the CDR3 is TGTGCCAGCACGCACCGACAGGGGACGAACACTGAAGCTTTCTTT. Translated, it gives CASTHRQGTNTEAFF.

J is TRBJ1-3 and V is TRBV7-8; no firm D call. Trimming removed 4 bases at V and 0 bases at J, with 10 bases between. The length of the CDR3 is 15 residues. Germline assignment: CDR1 SGHVS and CDR2 FQNEAQ. The CDR3 DNA is TGTGCCAGCAGCTCAAACCCCTACTCTGGAAACACCATATATTTT. Translation: CASSSNPYSGNTIYF.

The chain carries TRBV28 and TRBJ1-4; TRBD1 matches at 7 bases. V lost 6 bases and J lost 8; bases outside the gene matches: 15. Germline V gene lookup returns CDR1 MDHEN and CDR2 SYDVKM. The length of the CDR3 is 16 residues. The CDR3 coding sequence is TGTGCCAGCAGCTCGTCAAATCAGGGGGAAGGCGAAAAACTGTTTTTT. It is translated as CASSSSNQGEGEKLFF.

The chain couples TRBV7-2 to TRBJ1-6; D is uncertain. The CDR3 sequence is 14 residues long. Per germline, CDR1 SGHTA and CDR2 FQGNSA. Deletions cut 1 base from V and 9 bases from J, with 10 bases between. The CDR3 is CASSLGAASSPLHF. CDR3 coding DNA: TGTGCCAGCAGCTTAGGGGCAGCAAGTTCACCCCTCCACTTT.

In its sample, this clonotype was seen a few times. The chain couples TRBV28 to TRBJ1-5; maybe TRBD1 (5 bases). V lost 7 bases and J 2 bases, leaving 18 bases between the germline ends. The CDR3 sequence is 16 residues long. The germline gives CDR1 MDHEN, CDR2 SYDVKM. CDR3 loop: CASKEGPQAGNQPQHF. CDR3 sequence (DNA): TGTGCCAGCAAAGAGGGACCCCAAGCGGGCAATCAGCCCCAGCATTTT.

The sample holds a few counts of this clonotype. The chain has TRBV7-9 and TRBJ2-5; possible D gene TRBD2, 6 bases. V was shortened by 1 base and J by 0 bases, with 9 bases between the two germline ends. CDR1 is SEHNR and CDR2 is FQNEAQ in the germline V gene (reference sequence). The CDR3 consists of 15 residues. The CDR3 sequence is CASSLGRGNQETQYF. CDR3 DNA: TGTGCCAGCAGCTTAGGGCGGGGAAACCAAGAGACCCAGTACTTC.

This clonotype appeared a few times. The chain couples TRBV5-4 to TRBJ2-7, with D possibly TRBD1 on 5 matching bases. The germline CDR1 and CDR2 sequences are SGHNT and YYREEE (reference sequence). CDR3 size: 14 residues. Trimming stripped 0 bases from V and 6 bases from J, with 13 bases between. The CDR3 here is CASSLDFGHTEQYF. The CDR3 region has the DNA TGTGCCAGCAGCTTGGACTTCGGACACACCGAGCAGTACTTC.

This chain joins TRBV19 and TRBJ2-2; D is unclear. V lost 9 bases to trimming and J lost 4 bases, with 15 bases between them. CDR1 and CDR2 from the germline V gene are LNHDA and SQIVND (reference sequence). This CDR3 has 14 amino acids. The chain's CDR3 is CASTSASTTGELFF. The DNA of the CDR3 is TGTGCCAGCACCTCGGCGAGTACCACCGGGGAGCTGTTTTTT. The full variable domain, rest sourced from reference TRBV19 and TRBJ2-2, is DGGITQSPKYLFRKEGQNVTLSCEQNLNHDAMYWYRQDPGQGLRLIYYSQIVNDFQKGDIAEGYSVSREKKESFPLTVTSAQKNPTAFYLCASTSASTTGELFFGEGSRLTVL.

This chain connects TRBV7-3 to TRBJ2-1; D assignment may be TRBD1 or TRBD2 (6 bases each). CDR1 and CDR2 (germline): SGHTA, FQGTGA. The length of the CDR3 is 13 residues. V lost 2 bases and J lost 13, with 15 bases in between. CDR3 region: CASSLVGGRSQFF. CDR3 nucleotide sequence: TGTGCCAGCAGCTTAGTGGGGGGCCGTTCCCAGTTCTTC.

This clonotype was counted at least ten times. V usage is TRBV18 and J usage is TRBJ2-2, with unresolved D. V was shortened by 2 bases and J by 0 bases, with 10 bases between the two germline ends. Per the germline V gene, CDR1 is KGHSH and CDR2 is LQKENI. The CDR3 is 16 residues long. CDR3 nucleotides: TGTGCCAGCTCACCAGGGGTACGGACGAACACCGGGGAGCTGTTTTTT. It is translated as CASSPGVRTNTGELFF.

The chain is built from TRBV11-2 and TRBJ2-5; 7 nucleotides align to TRBD1. This CDR3 is 15 amino acids long. Trimming removed 1 base from V and 7 bases from J; junction bases left unmatched: 9. The germline V gene encodes CDR1 SGHAT and CDR2 FQNNGV. The CDR3 is CASSLAAGGVGTQYF. The CDR3 DNA follows: TGTGCCAGCAGCTTAGCGGCAGGGGGTGTTGGGACCCAGTACTTC.

With respect to this clonotype: The junction and the germline gene differ at one end; a read error may be behind it. The chain couples TRBV20-1 to TRBJ2-1; the match to TRBD2 covers 12 bases. This CDR3 has 16 amino acids. CDR1 and CDR2 from the germline V gene are DFQATT and SNEGSKA (reference sequence). The CDR3 bases are TGCAGTGCTAGAGAATCGACTAGCGGGAGTGGAGATGAGCAGCTCTTC. As protein: CSARESTSGSGDEQLF.

This clonotype has ten or more counts. The V call is TRBV7-8, the J call TRBJ2-1; 7 positions agree with TRBD2. Trimming removed 5 bases from V and 10 bases from J; junction bases left unmatched: 14. The CDR3 is 15 residues long. In germline, CDR1 is SGHVS, CDR2 FQNEAQ. Here the CDR3 DNA reads TGTGCCAGCAGCCTCAAGCGGGATATCCGCTGGGAGCAGTTCTTC. Its translation: CASSLKRDIRWEQFF.

A remark on this clonotype: The CDR3 end shows no conserved phenylalanine or tryptophan, and so a read error is likely. The V call is TRBV20-1, the J call TRBJ1-2; D gene ambiguous. V was shortened by 6 bases and J by 4 bases, with 6 bases between the two germline ends. This CDR3 contains 10 residues. Germline CDR1 and CDR2: DFQATT and SNEGSKA (reference sequence). CDR3: CSAPLYGYTL. In DNA, the CDR3 is TGCAGTGCCCCGCTCTATGGCTACACCTTA.

This chain links TRBV10-3 with TRBJ1-1; no reliable D call. V lost 6 bases and J 7 bases, leaving 9 bases between the germline ends. The germline V gene has CDR1 ENHRY and CDR2 SYGVKD. The CDR3 is 11 residues long. The CDR3 loop reads CAISGLSEAFF. The DNA of the CDR3 is TGTGCCATCAGCGGACTGAGTGAAGCTTTCTTT.

This clonotype was counted many times. CDR3 amino acids: CASSRDDRTQYF. In nucleotides, the CDR3 is TGTGCCAGCAGCAGGGACGATCGGACCCAGTACTTC. The chain is built from TRBV7-8 and TRBJ2-5; D is tentatively TRBD1 or TRBD2 (5 bases each). The CDR3 covers 12 residues. From germline, CDR1 is SGHVS and CDR2 FQNEAQ. Trimming stripped 5 bases from V and 7 bases from J, with 11 bases between.

This clonotype was seen a handful of times. This sequence joins TRBV10-3 and TRBJ1-2; tentatively, D is TRBD1 (5 bases). This CDR3 has 16 residues. V was cut by 5 bases and J by 4 bases, with 20 bases left in between. Germline V CDR1 and CDR2: ENHRY, SYGVKD. CDR3 DNA: TGTGCCATCAGTCTCCCGGGAACAGGAGACCGCTATGGCTACACCTTC. Translated, it gives CAISLPGTGDRYGYTF.

The CDR3 protein is CATSKPRTSQETQYF. The CDR3 DNA reads TGTGCCACCTCAAAACCCAGGACCTCTCAAGAGACCCAGTACTTC. The V gene is TRBV6-1, the J gene TRBJ2-5; the D is unclear. Trimming took 10 bases from V and 2 from J, leaving 20 bases between them. The germline V gene encodes CDR1 MNHNS and CDR2 SASEGT. The CDR3 has 15 amino acids.

This clonotype was recorded many times. This chain uses TRBV7-2 with TRBJ2-4; a weak D match, TRBD2 (6 bases). The germline CDR1 and CDR2 sequences are SGHTA and FQGNSA. Trimming removed 0 bases at V and 0 bases at J, with 15 bases between. CDR3 length: 18 amino acids. The CDR3 region is CASSLAPQRAIAKNIQYF. For the CDR3, the DNA is TGTGCCAGCAGCTTAGCGCCCCAGCGGGCAATAGCCAAAAACATTCAGTACTTC.